A single sample is the source of the 20 T cell receptor beta chains below, sequenced in a study of T cell clonality in common variable immunodeficiency. Study-wide results and caveats: Reportedly, TCR beta sequences from common variable immunodeficiency showed fewer deletions and N-nucleotide insertions.

Generated by immunoSEQ multiplex PCR, the TCRdb table keeps only in-frame clones and is missing some. This repertoire holds about 7,300 clones, and none appear only once. For these TCRs, the target antigens are not known. Material for sequencing was peripheral blood mononuclear cells. The receptors come from a human donor with common variable immunodeficiency.

To note about this clone: The read is 3 residues too short to cover the CDR3 end, so that end is filled in from the germline J gene. The V and J genes are TRBV19 and TRBJ2-3; the match to TRBD2 covers 9 bases. CDR3 length: 15 residues. After removal of 5 bases from V and 0 bases from J, the junction contained 3 bases not matched to a gene. CDR1 is LNHDA, CDR2 SQIVND, per germline (reference sequence). CDR3 residues: CASSGLAGSTDTQYF. The covered CDR3 bases are TGTGCCAGTAGTGGTCTAGCGGGGAGCACAGATACG.

This clone was picked up many times. The CDR3 end lies 3 residues beyond the end of the read and is filled in from the germline J gene. The V gene is TRBV4-1, the J gene TRBJ1-1; possible D gene TRBD1, 5 bases. The length of the CDR3 is 16 residues. Germline CDR1 MGHRA, CDR2 YSYEKL. V gave up 4 bases and J gave up 5 bases, with 20 bases separating them. Incomplete CDR3 DNA: TGCGCCAGCAGCCCCTACCATACACCCGAGGGGACTGAA. It is translated as CASSPYHTPEGTE. The full-length CDR3 reads as CASSPYHTPEGTEAFF.

By share of the sample, this clone is medium-sized. The read ends 3 residues before the CDR3 terminus; that terminus is restored from the germline J gene. The V call is TRBV5-1, the J call TRBJ2-5; 9 bases agree with TRBD2. After removal of 7 bases from V and 4 bases from J, the junction contained 8 bases not matched to a gene. CDR1 is SGHRS, CDR2 YFSETQ, per germline. The CDR3 is 14 amino acids. CDR3 sequence: CASGDSGSLETQYF. CDR3 DNA, as far as it was read: TGCGCCAGCGGGGATAGCGGGAGCTTAGAGACC.

There are a few counts of this clone. The read finishes 3 residues shy of the CDR3 end, and the germline J gene is used to complete it. The rearrangement uses TRBV19 and TRBJ2-3; 8 positions agree with TRBD2. J was trimmed by 3 bases and V by 3 bases; bases with no gene match: 5. The CDR3 runs 15 residues. Germline-derived CDR1 and CDR2 are LNHDA and SQIVND (reference sequence). The CDR3 reads CASSIWGTRTDTQYF. The sequenced part of the CDR3 DNA is TGTGCCAGTAGTATCTGGGGGACTAGGACAGATACG.

Within the sample, this clone is medium-sized. The CDR3 extends 3 residues past the end of the read, so its final part is completed from the germline J gene. The V and J genes are TRBV11-2 and TRBJ1-4, with unresolved D. The CDR3 sequence is 13 residues long. Germline lookup yields CDR1 SGHAT and CDR2 FQNNGV. V lost 5 bases, J lost 6 bases, and 10 bases lay in between. CDR3 DNA, as far as it was read: TGTGCCAGCAGCCAGGATGAGGATGAAAAA. As protein: CASSQDEDEK. The complete CDR3 sequence is CASSQDEDEKLFF.

This clone was picked up a small number of times. Read data end 3 residues before the CDR3 end; the end is taken from the germline J gene. The rearrangement joins TRBV18 to TRBJ2-5, with 11 bases matching TRBD2. The CDR3 length is 16 residues. Per the germline V gene, CDR1 is KGHSH and CDR2 is LQKENI. With 5 bases clipped from V and 4 bases from J, the junction kept 9 bases outside the gene matches. This CDR3 is CASSLLAGELLETQYF. CDR3 bases read: TGTGCCAGCTCATTACTAGCGGGAGAACTACTAGAGACC.

This clone has a handful of counts. The read ends 3 residues early relative to the CDR3; the germline J gene fills the gap. V and J are TRBV7-8 and TRBJ1-5; maybe TRBD1 (5 bases). The V and J ends lost 0 bases and 5 bases respectively, with 11 bases between them. Germline lookup yields CDR1 SGHVS and CDR2 FQNEAQ. This CDR3 spans 15 amino acids. This chain's CDR3 is CASSLASTADQPQHF. The CDR3 DNA, read in part, is TGTGCCAGCAGCTTAGCGTCGACAGCTGATCAGCCC. The variable domain in full, with the rest retrieved from reference TRBV7-8 and TRBJ1-5, is GAGVSQSPRYKVAKRGQDVALRCDPISGHVSLFWYQQALGQGPEFLTYFQNEAQLDKSGLPSDRFFAERPEGSVSTLKIQRTQQEDSAVYLCASSLASTADQPQHFGDGTRLSIL.

This clone has a handful of counts. The sequence runs out 3 residues before the end of the CDR3; the remainder is reconstructed from the germline J gene. The chain carries TRBV13 and TRBJ2-1; tentatively, D is TRBD2 (5 bases). V was cut by 3 bases and J by 7 bases, with 10 bases left in between. This CDR3 contains 13 residues. Looked up from germline, CDR1 is PRHDT and CDR2 is FYEKMQ (reference sequence). CDR3 amino acids: CASSFSGKNEQFF. The part of the CDR3 DNA that was read is TGTGCCAGCAGCTTTTCGGGGAAAAATGAG.

This clone was recorded many times. The read ends 3 residues shy of where the CDR3 ends; the end is completed using the germline J gene. The chain links TRBV10-1 to TRBJ2-3; tentatively, D is TRBD1 or TRBD2 (5 bases each). Germline CDR1 and CDR2: WNHNN and SYGVQD (reference sequence). The CDR3 consists of 15 residues. Trimming stripped 0 bases from V and 2 bases from J, with 9 bases between. CDR3 amino acids: CASSESRGYTDTQYF. The CDR3 DNA, read in part, is TGCGCCAGCAGTGAGTCGAGGGGCTACACAGATACG.

Points on this clone: The sequenced fragment ends 3 residues before the CDR3 boundary, so the rest is inferred from the germline J gene. This chain links TRBV30 with TRBJ2-5; 9 nucleotides match TRBD1. V shed 8 bases, J shed 4 bases, and the junction held 14 bases outside the gene matches. The germline CDR1 and CDR2 sequences are GTSNPN and SVGIG (reference sequence). The CDR3 consists of 15 residues. The chain's CDR3 is CATSRDREGRETQYF. Partial CDR3 DNA: TGTGCCACCTCCCGGGACAGGGAAGGGAGAGAGACC.

Of note for this clone: The read ends 3 residues before the CDR3 terminus; that terminus is restored from the germline J gene. The V call is TRBV7-9, the J call TRBJ2-4; no definite D call. Trimming left V 5 bases short and J 6 bases short, with 8 bases between. The CDR3 contains 12 residues. Looked up from germline, CDR1 is SEHNR and CDR2 is FQNEAQ (reference sequence). The CDR3 spells CASSPLLNIQYF. CDR3 bases read: TGTGCCAGCAGCCCCCTACTAAACATT.

By share, this clone ranks as medium-sized. With the read ending 3 residues before the CDR3 end, the germline J gene is used to fill in that end. V and J are TRBV5-1 and TRBJ1-2; no definite D call. CDR1 and CDR2 (germline): SGHRS, YFSETQ. V was pared by 0 bases and J by 6 bases, with 9 bases between. This CDR3 region has 13 residues. The sequenced part of the CDR3 DNA is TGCGCCAGCAGCTTGGCAGGAATGGATGGC. Protein sequence: CASSLAGMDG. The full CDR3 protein reads CASSLAGMDGYTF.

This clone was recorded many times. The CDR3 end falls 3 residues outside the read, so it is completed with the germline J gene. The chain carries TRBV2 and TRBJ2-1; no definite D call. V lost 7 bases to trimming and J lost 4 bases, with 11 bases between them. Germline CDR1 and CDR2: SNHLY and FYNNEI. The CDR3 consists of 13 residues. The CDR3: CASTRMGYNEQFF. CDR3 DNA (partial): TGTGCCAGCACCAGGATGGGTTACAATGAG.

About this clone: The read finishes 3 residues shy of the CDR3 end, and the germline J gene is used to complete it. The rearrangement uses TRBV7-3 and TRBJ2-5, with D perhaps matching TRBD1 (6 bases). Trimming pared 5 bases from V and 5 bases from J, leaving 15 bases between. The CDR3 runs to 14 residues. Looked up from germline, CDR1 is SGHTA and CDR2 is FQGTGA. CDR3 DNA (partial): TGTGCCAGCAGCCAACAGGGTCGGCTCGAGACC. This gives the protein CASSQQGRLET. From start to end, the CDR3 is CASSQQGRLETQYF.

A note on this clone: Read coverage stops 3 residues before the CDR3 terminus; the germline J gene supplies the remainder. The rearrangement links TRBV6-2 or TRBV6-3 to TRBJ2-7; D call uncertain. CDR3 length equals 14 residues. V was trimmed by 2 bases and J by 0 bases, leaving 8 bases between them. Germline CDR1 and CDR2: MNHEY and SVGEGT. Incomplete CDR3 DNA: TGTGCCAGCAGTTACAAAGCGAGCTCCTACGAG. Amino acid sequence: CASSYKASSYE. In full, the CDR3 is CASSYKASSYEQYF.

This clone has ten or more counts. The CDR3 bases that were read are TGCAGTGCTAGGGGACAGAGAAGCACAGATACG. Protein product: CSARGQRSTDT. The whole CDR3 region reads CSARGQRSTDTQYF. The chain joins TRBV20-1 to TRBJ2-3; 7 bases agree with TRBD1. Read coverage stops 3 residues before the CDR3 terminus; the germline J gene supplies the remainder. The germline CDR1 and CDR2 sequences are DFQATT and SNEGSKA (reference sequence). Trimming at V came to 3 bases and at J to 0 bases, leaving 3 bases not matched to a gene. The CDR3 runs to 14 residues.

This clone has ten or more counts. The read gets to within 3 residues of the CDR3 end, and the germline J gene fills in the rest. The chain carries TRBV20-1 and TRBJ2-7; 9 bases map to TRBD2. This CDR3 contains 15 residues. J gave up 5 bases and V 2 bases, and 10 bases lay outside the gene matches. Looked up from germline, CDR1 is DFQATT and CDR2 is SNEGSKA (reference sequence). Incomplete CDR3 DNA: TGCAGTGCTAGAACAATAGCGGGAGTCTACCACGAG. Protein product: CSARTIAGVYHE. The entire CDR3 sequence reads CSARTIAGVYHEQYF.

This clone showed up many times. Sequencing ends 3 residues short of the CDR3 end; the germline J gene provides the rest. This chain uses TRBV30 with TRBJ1-6; D possibly corresponds to TRBD1 (5 bases). The CDR3 runs 13 residues. V lost 3 bases to trimming and J lost 3 bases, with 6 bases between them. The V gene's germline CDR1 is GTSNPN and CDR2 SVGIG (reference sequence). CDR3 in amino acids: CAWRDNYNSPLHF. The CDR3 bases that were read are TGTGCCTGGAGGGACAACTATAATTCACCC.

This clone was recorded a few times. From the germline J gene comes the end of the CDR3, since the read stops 3 residues before it. The V call is TRBV7-9, the J call TRBJ2-2, with D unclear. This CDR3 has 14 residues. V lost 6 bases and J lost 1, with 9 bases in between. CDR1 and CDR2 (germline): SEHNR, FQNEAQ (reference sequence). The CDR3 sequence: CASRKTENTGELFF. The sequenced part of the CDR3 DNA is TGTGCCAGCAGGAAAACAGAGAACACCGGGGAG.

This clone ranks as medium-sized. The CDR3 end falls 3 residues outside the read, so it is completed with the germline J gene. The gene calls are TRBV5-6 and TRBJ2-7; perhaps TRBD1 as D (6 bases). CDR1 is SGHDT, CDR2 YYEEEE, per germline. V was shortened by 5 bases and J by 3 bases, with 18 bases between the two germline ends. The CDR3 sequence is 15 residues long. The CDR3 loop reads CASRGVLTGVYEQYF. CDR3 bases read: TGTGCCAGCAGAGGAGTTTTGACAGGAGTCTACGAG.